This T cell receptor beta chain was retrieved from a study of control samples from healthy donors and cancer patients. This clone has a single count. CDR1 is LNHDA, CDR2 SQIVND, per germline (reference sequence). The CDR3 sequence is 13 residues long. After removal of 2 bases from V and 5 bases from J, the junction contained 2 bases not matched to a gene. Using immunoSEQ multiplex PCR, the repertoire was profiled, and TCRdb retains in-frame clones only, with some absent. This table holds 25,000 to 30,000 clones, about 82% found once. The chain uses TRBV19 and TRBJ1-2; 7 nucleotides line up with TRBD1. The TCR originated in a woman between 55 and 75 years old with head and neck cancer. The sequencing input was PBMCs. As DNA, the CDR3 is TGTGCCAGTAGTATAACAGGGGAGTATGGCTACACCTTC. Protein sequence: CASSITGEYGYTF. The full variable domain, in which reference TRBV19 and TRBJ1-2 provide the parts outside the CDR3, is DGGITQSPKYLFRKEGQNVTLSCEQNLNHDAMYWYRQDPGQGLRLIYYSQIVNDFQKGDIAEGYSVSREKKESFPLTVTSAQKNPTAFYLCASSITGEYGYTFGSGTRLTVV.